This T cell receptor (beta chain) was found in a study of blood T cell repertoires in COVID-19. Study background: T cells, B-cell-depleted T cells, or PBMCs provided the cDNA or gDNA that served as material.

The method was immunoSEQ multiplex PCR; TCRdb's version includes in-frame clones alone and lacks a portion of them. Of around 99,000 clones detected, 65% to 90% appear once; the ten largest clones hold 6.5% to 10%. This receptor was taken from a woman of 80 years or more with active or convalescent COVID-19. Sequenced input: peripheral blood.

Here the CDR3 reads CASSLATGLRKETQYF. DNA of the CDR3: TGTGCCAGCAGCTTAGCGACAGGGCTGCGGAAAGAGACCCAGTACTTC. The chain couples TRBV7-9 to TRBJ2-5, with 7 bases aligning to TRBD1. The CDR3 covers 16 residues. V lost 0 bases and J lost 3; bases outside the gene matches: 7. Per germline, CDR1 SEHNR and CDR2 FQNEAQ (reference sequence).